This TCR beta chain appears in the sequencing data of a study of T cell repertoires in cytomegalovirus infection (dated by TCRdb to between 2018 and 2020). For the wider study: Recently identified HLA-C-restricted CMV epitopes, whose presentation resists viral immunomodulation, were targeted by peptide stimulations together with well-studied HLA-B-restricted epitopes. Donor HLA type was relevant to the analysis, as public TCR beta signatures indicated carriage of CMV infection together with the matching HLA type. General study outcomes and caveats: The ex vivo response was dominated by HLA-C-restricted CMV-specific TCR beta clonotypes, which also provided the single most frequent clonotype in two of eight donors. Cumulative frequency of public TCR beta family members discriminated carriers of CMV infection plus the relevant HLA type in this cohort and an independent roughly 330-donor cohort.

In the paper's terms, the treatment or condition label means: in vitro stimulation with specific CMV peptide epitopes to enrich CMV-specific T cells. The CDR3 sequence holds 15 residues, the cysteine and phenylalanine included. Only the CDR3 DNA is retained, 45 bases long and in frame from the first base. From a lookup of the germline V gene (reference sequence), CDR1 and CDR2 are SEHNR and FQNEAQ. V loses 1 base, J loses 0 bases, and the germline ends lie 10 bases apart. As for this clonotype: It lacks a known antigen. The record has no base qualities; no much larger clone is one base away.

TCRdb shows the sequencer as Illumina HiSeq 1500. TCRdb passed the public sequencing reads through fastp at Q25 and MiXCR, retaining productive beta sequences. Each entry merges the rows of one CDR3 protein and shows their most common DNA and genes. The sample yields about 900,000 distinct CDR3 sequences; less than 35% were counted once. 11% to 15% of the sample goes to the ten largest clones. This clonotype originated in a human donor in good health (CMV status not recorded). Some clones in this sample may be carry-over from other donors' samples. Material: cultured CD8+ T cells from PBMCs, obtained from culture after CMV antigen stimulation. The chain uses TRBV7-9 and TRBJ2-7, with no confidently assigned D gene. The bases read TGTGCCAGCAGCTTAGATCAGGAGACCTCCTACGAGCAGTACTTC. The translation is CASSLDQETSYEQYF.